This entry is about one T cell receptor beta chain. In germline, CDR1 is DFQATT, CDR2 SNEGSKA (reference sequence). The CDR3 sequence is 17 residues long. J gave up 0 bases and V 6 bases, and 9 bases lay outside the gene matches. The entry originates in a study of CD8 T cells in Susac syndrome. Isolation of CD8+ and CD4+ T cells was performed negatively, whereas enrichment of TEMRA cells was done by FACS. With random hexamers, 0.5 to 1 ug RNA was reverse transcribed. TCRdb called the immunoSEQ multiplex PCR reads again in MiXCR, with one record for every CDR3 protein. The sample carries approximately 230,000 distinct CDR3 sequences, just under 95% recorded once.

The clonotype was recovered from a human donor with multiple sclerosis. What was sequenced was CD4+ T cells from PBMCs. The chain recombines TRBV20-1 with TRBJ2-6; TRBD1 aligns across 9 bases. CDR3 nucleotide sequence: TGCAGTGCCCCAAACAGGGGGCGTAGCTCTGGGGCCAACGTCCTGACTTTC. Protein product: CSAPNRGRSSGANVLTF.